This T cell receptor (beta chain) was obtained from a study of T-cell reconstitution after alpha-beta-depleted transplantation in children (dated by TCRdb to between 2015 and 2016). Regarding the complete study: Using TCR repertoire profiling, the study quantitatively followed how T-cell immune reconstitution unfolded in children after TCRalphabeta/CD19-depleted allogeneic hematopoietic cell transplantation.

A word on this clonotype: Its antigen is currently not known. No base quality information exists; no much larger clone differs at one position.

The CDR3 measures 15 amino acids from cysteine to phenylalanine. The kept DNA is CDR3 alone, 45 bases in frame from the first base. V sheds 4 bases and J sheds 2 bases, leaving 15 bases between their ends. CDR1 and CDR2, looked up from the germline V gene (reference sequence), are LGHDT and YNNKEL. The method behind the library was PCR. The instrument was an Illumina HiSeq 2500. Molecular barcoding was employed in the preparation of TCR libraries, with unique molecular identifiers being used to normalize TCRbeta repertoire quantification. TCRdb reworked the public reads: Q25 trimming with fastp, MiXCR clone assembly, productive beta chains retained. Rows are unified per CDR3 protein, each entry keeping the most common DNA and genes. Within this sample are roughly 610,000 distinct CDR3 sequences, with 10% to 13% of them counted one time only. The top ten constitute around 4% of the sample.

This clonotype originated in a human donor who donated a stem cell graft to a child with acute myeloid leukemia. Sequencing used PBMCs from the stem cell graft donor, obtained from the stem cell graft. This chain joins TRBV3-1 to TRBJ2-7, with the D gene too uncertain to name. The CDR3 here reads CASSPRLRSPYEQYF. At the DNA level, the sequence is TGTGCCAGCAGCCCCCGGCTTCGGTCACCCTACGAGCAGTACTTC.